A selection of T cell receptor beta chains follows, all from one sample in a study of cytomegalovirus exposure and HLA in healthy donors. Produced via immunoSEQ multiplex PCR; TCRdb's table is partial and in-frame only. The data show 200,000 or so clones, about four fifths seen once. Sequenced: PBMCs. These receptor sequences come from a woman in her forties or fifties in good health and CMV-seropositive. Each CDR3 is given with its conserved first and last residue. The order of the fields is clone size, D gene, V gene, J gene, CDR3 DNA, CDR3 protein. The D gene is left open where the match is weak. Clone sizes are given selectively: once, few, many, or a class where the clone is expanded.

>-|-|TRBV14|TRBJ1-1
TGTGCCAGCAGCCCTGGATGGACGGCGGGGTTTAAGGAAGCTTTCTTT
CASSPGWTAGFKEAFF
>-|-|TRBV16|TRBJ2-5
TGTGCCAGCAGCCAAGCGGGTGGCAGCCAAGAGACCCAGTACTTC
CASSQAGGSQETQYF
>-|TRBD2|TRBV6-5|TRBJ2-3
TGTGCCAGCACTCCCGGGACTAGCGGAGCAGATACGCAGTATTTT
CASTPGTSGADTQYF
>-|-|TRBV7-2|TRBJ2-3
TGTGCCAGCAGGGGACTTAGTAGTCGCGCGTCTCCCGGCACAGATACGCAGTATTTT
CASRGLSSRASPGTDTQYF
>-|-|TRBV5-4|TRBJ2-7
TGTGCCAGCAGCTCGTGGGGGGGCGATACCTACGAGCAGTACTTC
CASSSWGGDTYEQYF
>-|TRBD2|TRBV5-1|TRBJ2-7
TGCGCCAGCAGCTTGGGGTGGACTAGCCTGCCTAACGAGCAGTACTTC
CASSLGWTSLPNEQYF
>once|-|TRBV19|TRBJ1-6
TGTGCCAGCCGGGGAACAAAACCCAATTCACCCCTCCACTTT
CASRGTKPNSPLHF
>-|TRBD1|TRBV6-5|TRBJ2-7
TGTGCCAGCAGCCGCTCGGGACAGACGACCCCCGAGCAGTACTTC
CASSRSGQTTPEQYF
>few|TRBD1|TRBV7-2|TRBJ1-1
TGTGCCAGCAGCCCGGGGGACGGACAGGGTTACACTGAAGCTTTCTTT
CASSPGDGQGYTEAFF
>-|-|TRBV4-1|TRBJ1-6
TGCGCCAGCAGCCAAGGTCGGCAGGATTCACCCCTCCACTTT
CASSQGRQDSPLHF
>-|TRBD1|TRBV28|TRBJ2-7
TGTGCCAGCTGGCGGACAGGGGGCTCCTACGAGCAGTACTTC
CASWRTGGSYEQYF
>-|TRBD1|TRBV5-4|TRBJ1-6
TGTGCCAGCAGCCAGGGGGTTTCACCCCTCCACTTT
CASSQGVSPLHF
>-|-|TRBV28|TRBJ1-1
TGTGCCAGCAGTCCGCTACAGGGTCCAATCGGCACTGAAGCTTTCTTT
CASSPLQGPIGTEAFF
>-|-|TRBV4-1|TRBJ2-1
TGCGCCAGCAGCCAAGCGGGCGGGCCCTACAATGAGCAGTTCTTC
CASSQAGGPYNEQFF
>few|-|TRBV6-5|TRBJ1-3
TGTGCCAGCACCACCTGGGGGGGGACTGGAAACACCATATATTTT
CASTTWGGTGNTIYF
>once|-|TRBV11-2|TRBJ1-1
TGTGCCAGCAGCTTCTCAGGGGATACTGGAGCTTTCTTT
CASSFSGDTGAFF
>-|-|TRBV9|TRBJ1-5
TGTGCCAGCAGCGTAGAGGGGAACCCCACACAGCCCCAGCATTTT
CASSVEGNPTQPQHF
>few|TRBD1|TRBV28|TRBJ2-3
TGTGCCAGCAGACGGGACAGGGGGACAGATACGCAGTATTTT
CASRRDRGTDTQYF
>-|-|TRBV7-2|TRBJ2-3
TGTGCCAGCAGCTTAGCGCAGGGATTCCCAGATACGCAGTATTTT
CASSLAQGFPDTQYF
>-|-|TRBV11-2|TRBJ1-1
TGTGCCAGCAGCTTGCGCCCCTCTAACACTGAAGCTTTCTTT
CASSLRPSNTEAFF
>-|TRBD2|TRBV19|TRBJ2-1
TGTGCCAGTAGTGTCCTTAGCGGGGGGGCAGGGAATGAGCAGTTCTTC
CASSVLSGGAGNEQFF
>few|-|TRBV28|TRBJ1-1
TGTGCCAGCAGTTTAACGGGGGACACTGAAGCTTTCTTT
CASSLTGDTEAFF
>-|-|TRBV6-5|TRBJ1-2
TGTGCCAGCAGTGCGGGCCGTAGCTATGGCTACACCTTC
CASSAGRSYGYTF
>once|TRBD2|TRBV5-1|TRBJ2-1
TGCGCCAGCAGCTTGTTGGAACGGGGGGGGATCCATGAGCAGTTCTTC
CASSLLERGGIHEQFF
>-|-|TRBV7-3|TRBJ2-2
TGTGCCAGCAGCTCCCCCTCGGGACAGAACACCGGGGAGCTGTTTTTT
CASSSPSGQNTGELFF
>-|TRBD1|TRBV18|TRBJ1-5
TGTGCCAGCTCGCCGGGGACAGGGGGGCTCCAGCCCCAGCATTTT
CASSPGTGGLQPQHF
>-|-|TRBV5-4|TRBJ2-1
TGTGCCAGCAGCCCACCCCCTAGCTCCTACAATGAGCAGTTCTTC
CASSPPPSSYNEQFF
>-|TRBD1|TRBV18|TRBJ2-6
TGTGCCAGCTCACGGGCTCCGGGACAGCTCCTCTCTGGGGCCAACGTCCTGACTTTC
CASSRAPGQLLSGANVLTF
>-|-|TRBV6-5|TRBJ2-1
TGTGCCAGCAGTCGCGGGGGCCACTACAATGAGCAGTTCTTC
CASSRGGHYNEQFF